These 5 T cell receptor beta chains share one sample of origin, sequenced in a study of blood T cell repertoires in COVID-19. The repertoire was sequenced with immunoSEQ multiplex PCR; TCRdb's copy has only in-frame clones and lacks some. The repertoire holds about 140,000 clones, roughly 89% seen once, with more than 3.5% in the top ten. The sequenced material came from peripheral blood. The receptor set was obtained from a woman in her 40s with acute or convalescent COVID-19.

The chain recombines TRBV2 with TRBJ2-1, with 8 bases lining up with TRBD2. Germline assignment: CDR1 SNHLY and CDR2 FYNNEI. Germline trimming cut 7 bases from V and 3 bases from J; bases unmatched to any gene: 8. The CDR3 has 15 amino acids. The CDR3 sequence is CASKPGSGSYNEQFF. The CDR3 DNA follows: TGTGCCAGCAAGCCCGGGAGCGGGAGCTACAATGAGCAGTTCTTC.

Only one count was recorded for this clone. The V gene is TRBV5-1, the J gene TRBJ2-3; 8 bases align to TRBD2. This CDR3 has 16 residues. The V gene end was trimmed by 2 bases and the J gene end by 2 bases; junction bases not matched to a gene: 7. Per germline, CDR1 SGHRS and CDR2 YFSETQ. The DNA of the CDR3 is TGCGCCAGCAGCTTTTCCGGCGGGGGGAACACAGATACGCAGTATTTT. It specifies CASSFSGGGNTDTQYF.

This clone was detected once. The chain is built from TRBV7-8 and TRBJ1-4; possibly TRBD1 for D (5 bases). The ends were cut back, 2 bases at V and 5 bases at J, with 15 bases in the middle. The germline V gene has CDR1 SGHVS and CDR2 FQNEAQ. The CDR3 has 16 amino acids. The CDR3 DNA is TGTGCCAGCAGCTTAAAGGTTGGGGCCTACAATGAAAAACTGTTTTTT. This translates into CASSLKVGAYNEKLFF.

Written as DNA, the CDR3 is TGTGCCAGCAGTTACGGGACTAGCGGGAGTTATGAGCAGTTCTTC. As protein: CASSYGTSGSYEQFF. The V gene is TRBV6-5, the J gene TRBJ2-1; 14 bases match TRBD2. The CDR3 contains 15 residues. Trimming removed 2 bases from V and 8 bases from J; junction bases left unmatched: 2. CDR1 and CDR2 (germline): MNHEY, SVGAGI.

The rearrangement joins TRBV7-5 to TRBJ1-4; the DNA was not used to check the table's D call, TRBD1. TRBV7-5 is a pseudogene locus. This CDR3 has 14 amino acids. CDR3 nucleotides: TGTGTCAGAAGTCGGACAGTAAGGAGTGAAAAACTGTTTTTT. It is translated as CVRSRTVRSEKLFF.